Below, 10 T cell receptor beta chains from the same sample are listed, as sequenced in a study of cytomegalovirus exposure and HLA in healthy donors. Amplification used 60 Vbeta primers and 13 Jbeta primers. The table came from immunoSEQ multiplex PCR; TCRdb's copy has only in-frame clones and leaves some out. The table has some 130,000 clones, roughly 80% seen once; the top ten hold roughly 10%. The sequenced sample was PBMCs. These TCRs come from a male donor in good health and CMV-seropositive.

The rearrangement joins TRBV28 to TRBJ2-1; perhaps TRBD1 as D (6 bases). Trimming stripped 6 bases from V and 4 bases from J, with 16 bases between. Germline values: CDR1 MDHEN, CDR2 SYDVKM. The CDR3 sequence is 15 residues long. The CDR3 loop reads CASSLDRLFYNEQFF. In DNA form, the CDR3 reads TGTGCCAGCAGCCTAGACAGGCTTTTTTACAATGAGCAGTTCTTC.

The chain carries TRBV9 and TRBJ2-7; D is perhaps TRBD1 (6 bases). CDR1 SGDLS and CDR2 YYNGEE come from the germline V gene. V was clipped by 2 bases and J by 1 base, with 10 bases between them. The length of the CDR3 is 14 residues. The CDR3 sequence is CASSVSQGSYEQYF. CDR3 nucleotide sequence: TGTGCCAGCAGCGTCTCACAGGGATCCTACGAGCAGTACTTC.

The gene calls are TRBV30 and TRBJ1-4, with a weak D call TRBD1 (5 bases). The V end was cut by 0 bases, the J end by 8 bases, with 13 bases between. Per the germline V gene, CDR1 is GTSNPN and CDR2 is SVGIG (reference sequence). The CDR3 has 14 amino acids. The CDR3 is CAWSVGSSGEKLFF. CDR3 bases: TGTGCCTGGAGTGTAGGCAGCTCAGGGGAAAAACTGTTTTTT.

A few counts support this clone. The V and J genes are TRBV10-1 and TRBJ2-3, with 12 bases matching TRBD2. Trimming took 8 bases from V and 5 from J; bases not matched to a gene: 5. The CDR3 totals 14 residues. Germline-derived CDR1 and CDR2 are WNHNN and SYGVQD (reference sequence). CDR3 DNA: TGCGCCAGCCGGACTAGCGGGACGGAAGATACGCAGTATTTT. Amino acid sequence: CASRTSGTEDTQYF.

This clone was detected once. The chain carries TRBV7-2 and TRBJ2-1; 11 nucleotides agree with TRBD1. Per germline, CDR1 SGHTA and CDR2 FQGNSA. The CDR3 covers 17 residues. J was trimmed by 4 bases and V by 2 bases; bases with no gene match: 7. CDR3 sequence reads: CASSLIPRDRGYNEQFF. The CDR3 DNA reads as TGTGCCAGCAGCTTAATTCCCCGGGACAGGGGGTACAATGAGCAGTTCTTC.

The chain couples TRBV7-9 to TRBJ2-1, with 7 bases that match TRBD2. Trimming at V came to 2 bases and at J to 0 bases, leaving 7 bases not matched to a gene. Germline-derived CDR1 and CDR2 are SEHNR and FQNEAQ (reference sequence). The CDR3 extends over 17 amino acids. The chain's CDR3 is CASSLLGGGVSYNEQFF. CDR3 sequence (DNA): TGTGCCAGCAGCTTACTGGGGGGGGGAGTCTCCTACAATGAGCAGTTCTTC.

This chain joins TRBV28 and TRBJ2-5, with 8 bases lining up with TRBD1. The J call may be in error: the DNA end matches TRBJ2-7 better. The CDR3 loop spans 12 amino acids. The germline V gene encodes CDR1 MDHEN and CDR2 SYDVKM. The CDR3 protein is CASSDRGYEQYF. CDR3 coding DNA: TGTGCCAGTTCCGACAGGGGCTACGAGCAGTACTTC.

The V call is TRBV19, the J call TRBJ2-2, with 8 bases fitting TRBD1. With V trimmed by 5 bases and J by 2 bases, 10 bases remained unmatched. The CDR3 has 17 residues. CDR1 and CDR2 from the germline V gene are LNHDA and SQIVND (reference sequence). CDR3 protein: CASSWGQALFNTGELFF. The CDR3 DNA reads TGTGCCAGTAGTTGGGGACAGGCCCTTTTTAACACCGGGGAGCTGTTTTTT.

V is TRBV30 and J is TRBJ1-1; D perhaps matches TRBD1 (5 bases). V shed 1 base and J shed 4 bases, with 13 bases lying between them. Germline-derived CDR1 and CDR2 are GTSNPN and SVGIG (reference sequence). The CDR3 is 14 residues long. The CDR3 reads CAWSEGREGTEAFF. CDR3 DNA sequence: TGTGCCTGGAGTGAGGGCAGGGAGGGCACTGAAGCTTTCTTT.

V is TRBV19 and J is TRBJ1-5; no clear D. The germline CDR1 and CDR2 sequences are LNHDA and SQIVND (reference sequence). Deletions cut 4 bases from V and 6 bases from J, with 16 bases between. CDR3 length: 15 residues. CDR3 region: CASSTLGLEGQPQHF. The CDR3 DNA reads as TGTGCCAGTAGTACCCTTGGCTTGGAGGGTCAGCCCCAGCATTTT.